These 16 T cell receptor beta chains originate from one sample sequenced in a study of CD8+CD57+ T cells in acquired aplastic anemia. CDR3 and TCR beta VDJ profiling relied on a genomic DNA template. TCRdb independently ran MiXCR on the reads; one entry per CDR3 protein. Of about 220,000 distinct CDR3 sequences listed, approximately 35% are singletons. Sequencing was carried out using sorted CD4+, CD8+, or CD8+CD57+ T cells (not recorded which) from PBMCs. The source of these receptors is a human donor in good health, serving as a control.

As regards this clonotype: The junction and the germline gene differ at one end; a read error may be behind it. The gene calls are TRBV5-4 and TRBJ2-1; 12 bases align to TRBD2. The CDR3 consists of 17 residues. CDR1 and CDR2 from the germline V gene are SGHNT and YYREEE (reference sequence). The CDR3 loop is CASSLSLTSGGYNEQLF. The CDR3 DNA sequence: TGTGCCAGCAGCTTGAGTCTGACTAGCGGGGGATACAATGAGCAGCTCTTC.

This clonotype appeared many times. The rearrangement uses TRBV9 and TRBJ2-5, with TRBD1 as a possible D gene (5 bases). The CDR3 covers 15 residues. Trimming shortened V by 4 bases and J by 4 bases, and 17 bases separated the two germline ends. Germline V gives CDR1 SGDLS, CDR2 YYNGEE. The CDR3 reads CASSTPDTTGETQYF. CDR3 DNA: TGTGCCAGCAGCACGCCGGACACAACGGGAGAGACCCAGTACTTC. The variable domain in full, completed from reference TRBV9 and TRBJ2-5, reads DSGVTQTPKHLITATGQRVTLRCSPRSGDLSVYWYQQSLDQGLQFLIQYYNGEERAKGNILERFSAQQFPDLHSELNLSSLELGDSALYFCASSTPDTTGETQYFGPGTRLLVL.

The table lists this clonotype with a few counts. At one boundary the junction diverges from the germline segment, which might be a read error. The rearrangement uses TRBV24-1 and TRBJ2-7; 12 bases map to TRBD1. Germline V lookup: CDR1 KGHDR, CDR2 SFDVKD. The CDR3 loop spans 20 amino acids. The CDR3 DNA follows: TGTGCCACCAGTGATTACCCTAAGGGGACAGGGGGCCTCAAGGCCTACGGGCAGTACTTC. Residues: CATSDYPKGTGGLKAYGQYF.

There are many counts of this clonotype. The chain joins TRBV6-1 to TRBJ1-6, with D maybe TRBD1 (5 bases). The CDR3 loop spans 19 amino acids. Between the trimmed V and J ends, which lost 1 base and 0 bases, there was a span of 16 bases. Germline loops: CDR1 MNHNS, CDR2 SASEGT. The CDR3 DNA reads TGTGCCAGCAGTGAAGAGTATTGGACACACAGCTCCTATAATTCACCCCTCCACTTT. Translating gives CASSEEYWTHSSYNSPLHF.

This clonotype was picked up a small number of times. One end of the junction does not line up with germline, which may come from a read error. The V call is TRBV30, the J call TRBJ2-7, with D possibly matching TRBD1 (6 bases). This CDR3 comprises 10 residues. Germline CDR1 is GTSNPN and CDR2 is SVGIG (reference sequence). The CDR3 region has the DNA TGTGCCGGGTTGACAGGTCAGGTTTTCTTC. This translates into CAGLTGQVFF.

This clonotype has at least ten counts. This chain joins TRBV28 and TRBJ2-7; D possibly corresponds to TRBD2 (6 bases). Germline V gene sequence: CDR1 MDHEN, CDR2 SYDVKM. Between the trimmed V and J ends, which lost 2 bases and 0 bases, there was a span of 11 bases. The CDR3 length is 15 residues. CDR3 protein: CASSLPERVSYEQYF. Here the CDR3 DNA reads TGTGCCAGCAGTTTACCGGAGCGGGTCTCCTACGAGCAGTACTTC.

CDR3 DNA: TGCGCCAGCAGGTCCGGGACAGGGGGTGGGTACACTGAAGCTTTCTTT. Encoded protein: CASRSGTGGGYTEAFF. The V gene is TRBV5-1, the J gene TRBJ1-1, with 11 bases fitting TRBD1. CDR1 is SGHRS and CDR2 is YFSETQ in the germline V gene. The CDR3 extends over 16 amino acids. J was trimmed by 3 bases and V by 5 bases; bases with no gene match: 9.

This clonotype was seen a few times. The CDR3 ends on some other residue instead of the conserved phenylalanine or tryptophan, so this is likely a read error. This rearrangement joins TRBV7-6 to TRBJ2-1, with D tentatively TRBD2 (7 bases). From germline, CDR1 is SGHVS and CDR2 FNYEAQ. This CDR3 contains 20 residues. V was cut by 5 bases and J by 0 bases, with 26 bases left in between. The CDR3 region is CASSQMSGGRLADSYNEQFL. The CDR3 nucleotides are TGTGCCAGCAGCCAGATGTCGGGGGGCCGGCTAGCGGACTCCTACAATGAGCAGTTCCTC.

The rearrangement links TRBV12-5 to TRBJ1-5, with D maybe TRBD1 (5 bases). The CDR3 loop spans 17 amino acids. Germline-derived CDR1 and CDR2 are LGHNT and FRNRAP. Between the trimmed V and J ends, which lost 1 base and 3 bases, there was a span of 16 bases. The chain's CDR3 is CASGLGTSGRNNQPQHF. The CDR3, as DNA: TGTGCTAGTGGTTTGGGGACAAGTGGGCGGAACAATCAGCCCCAGCATTTT. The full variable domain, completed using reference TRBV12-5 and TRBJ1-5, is DARVTQTPRHKVTEMGQEVTMRCQPILGHNTVFWYRQTMMQGLELLAYFRNRAPLDDSGMPKDRFSAEMPDATLATLKIQPSEPRDSAVYFCASGLGTSGRNNQPQHFGDGTRLSIL.

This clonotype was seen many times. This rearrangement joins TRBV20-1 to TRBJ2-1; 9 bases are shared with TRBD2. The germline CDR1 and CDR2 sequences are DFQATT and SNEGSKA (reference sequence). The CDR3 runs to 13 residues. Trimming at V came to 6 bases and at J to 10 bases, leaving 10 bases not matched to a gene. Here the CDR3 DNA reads TGCAGTGCCAGGCTAGCGGGGCGCGACGAGCAGTTCTTC. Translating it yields CSARLAGRDEQFF.

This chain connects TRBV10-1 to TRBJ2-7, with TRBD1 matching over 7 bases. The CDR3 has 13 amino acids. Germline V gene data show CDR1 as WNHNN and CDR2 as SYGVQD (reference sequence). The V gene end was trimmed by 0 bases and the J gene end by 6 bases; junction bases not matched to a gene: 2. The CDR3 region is CASSESGTAEQYF. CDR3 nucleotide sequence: TGCGCCAGCAGTGAGTCGGGGACAGCCGAGCAGTACTTC.

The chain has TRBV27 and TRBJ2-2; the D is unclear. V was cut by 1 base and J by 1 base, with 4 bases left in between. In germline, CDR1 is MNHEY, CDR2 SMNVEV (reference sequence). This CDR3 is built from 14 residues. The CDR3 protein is CASSLFRNTGELFF. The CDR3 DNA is TGTGCCAGCAGTTTATTCCGGAACACCGGGGAGCTGTTTTTT.

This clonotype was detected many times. CDR3 sequence: CASSFSADSNQPQHF. Written as DNA, the CDR3 is TGTGCCAGCAGCTTTTCGGCAGATAGCAATCAGCCCCAGCATTTT. The chain combines TRBV7-2 with TRBJ1-5; no clear D. The CDR3 runs 15 residues. Trimming shortened V by 3 bases and J by 0 bases, and 9 bases separated the two germline ends. Germline V gene lookup returns CDR1 SGHTA and CDR2 FQGNSA.

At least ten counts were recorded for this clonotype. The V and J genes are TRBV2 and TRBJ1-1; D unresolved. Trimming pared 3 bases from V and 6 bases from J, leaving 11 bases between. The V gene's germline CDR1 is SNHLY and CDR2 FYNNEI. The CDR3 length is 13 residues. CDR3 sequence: CASSDRANAEAFF. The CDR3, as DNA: TGTGCCAGCAGTGATCGGGCAAACGCTGAAGCTTTCTTT.

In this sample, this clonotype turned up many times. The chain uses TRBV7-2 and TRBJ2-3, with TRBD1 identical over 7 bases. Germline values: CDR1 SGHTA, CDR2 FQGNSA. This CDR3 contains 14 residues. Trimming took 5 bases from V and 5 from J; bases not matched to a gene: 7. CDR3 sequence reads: CASSMRQGRDTQYF. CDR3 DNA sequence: TGTGCCAGCAGCATGCGACAGGGTAGAGATACGCAGTATTTT.

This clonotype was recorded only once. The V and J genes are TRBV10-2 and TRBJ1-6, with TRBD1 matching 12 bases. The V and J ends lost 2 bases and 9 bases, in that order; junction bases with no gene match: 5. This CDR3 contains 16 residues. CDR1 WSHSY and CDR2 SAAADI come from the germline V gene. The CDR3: CASSEPGTGGFSPLHF. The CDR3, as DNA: TGCGCCAGCAGTGAGCCAGGGACAGGGGGCTTTTCACCCCTCCACTTT.